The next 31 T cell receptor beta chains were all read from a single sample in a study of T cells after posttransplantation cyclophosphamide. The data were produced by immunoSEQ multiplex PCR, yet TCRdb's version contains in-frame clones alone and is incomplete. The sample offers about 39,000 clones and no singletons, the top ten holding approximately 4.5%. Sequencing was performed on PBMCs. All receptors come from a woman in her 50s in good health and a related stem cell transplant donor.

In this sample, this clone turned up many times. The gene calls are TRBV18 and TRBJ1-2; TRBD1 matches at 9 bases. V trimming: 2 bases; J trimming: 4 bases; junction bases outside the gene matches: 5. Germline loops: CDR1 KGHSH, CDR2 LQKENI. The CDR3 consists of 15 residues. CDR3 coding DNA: TGTGCCAGCTCACCATTGGGACAGGGCGTCTATGGCTACACCTTC. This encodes CASSPLGQGVYGYTF.

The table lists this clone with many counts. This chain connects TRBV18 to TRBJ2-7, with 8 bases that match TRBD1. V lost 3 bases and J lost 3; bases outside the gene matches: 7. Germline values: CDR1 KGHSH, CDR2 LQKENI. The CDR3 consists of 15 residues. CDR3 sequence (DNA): TGTGCCAGCTCACCGTCCGAGACAGGGGTCTACGAGCAGTACTTC. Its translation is CASSPSETGVYEQYF.

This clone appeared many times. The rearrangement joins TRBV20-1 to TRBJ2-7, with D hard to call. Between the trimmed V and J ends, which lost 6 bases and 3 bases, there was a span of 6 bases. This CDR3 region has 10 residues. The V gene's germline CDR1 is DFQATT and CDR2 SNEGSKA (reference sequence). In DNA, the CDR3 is TGCAGTGCGTCTAACTACGAGCAGTACTTC. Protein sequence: CSASNYEQYF.

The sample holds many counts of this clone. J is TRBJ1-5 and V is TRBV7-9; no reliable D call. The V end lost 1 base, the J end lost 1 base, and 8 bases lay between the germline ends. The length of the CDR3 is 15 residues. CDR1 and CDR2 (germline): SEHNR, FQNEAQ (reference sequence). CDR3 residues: CASSLVPGSNQPQHF. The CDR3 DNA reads TGTGCCAGCAGCTTAGTGCCCGGGAGCAATCAGCCCCAGCATTTT.

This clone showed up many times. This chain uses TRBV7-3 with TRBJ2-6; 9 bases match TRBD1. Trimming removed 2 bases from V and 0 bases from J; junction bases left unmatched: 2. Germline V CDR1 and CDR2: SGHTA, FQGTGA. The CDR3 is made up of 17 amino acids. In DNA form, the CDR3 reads TGTGCCAGCAGCTTAGGACAGGGGTACTCTGGGGCCAACGTCCTGACTTTC. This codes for CASSLGQGYSGANVLTF.

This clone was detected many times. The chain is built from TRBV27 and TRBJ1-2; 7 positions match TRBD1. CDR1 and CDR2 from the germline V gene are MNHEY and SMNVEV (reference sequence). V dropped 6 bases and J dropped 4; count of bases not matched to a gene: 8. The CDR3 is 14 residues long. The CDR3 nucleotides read TGTGCCAGCAGCCCCCCAGGGACAGCCTATGGCTACACCTTC. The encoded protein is CASSPPGTAYGYTF.

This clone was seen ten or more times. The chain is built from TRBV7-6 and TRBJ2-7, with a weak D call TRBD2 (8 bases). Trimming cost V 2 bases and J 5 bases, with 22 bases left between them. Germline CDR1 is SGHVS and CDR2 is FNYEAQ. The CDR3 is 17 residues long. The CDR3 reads CASSLIGGVSGTDEQYF. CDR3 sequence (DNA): TGTGCCAGCAGCTTAATCGGGGGCGTTAGCGGGACAGACGAGCAGTACTTC.

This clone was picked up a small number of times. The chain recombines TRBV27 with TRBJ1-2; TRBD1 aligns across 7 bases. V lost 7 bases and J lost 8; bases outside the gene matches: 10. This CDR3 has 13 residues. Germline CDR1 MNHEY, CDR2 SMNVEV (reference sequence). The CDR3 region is CASKVTGSSGYTF. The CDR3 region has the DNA TGTGCCAGCAAGGTGACAGGGAGTTCCGGCTACACCTTC.

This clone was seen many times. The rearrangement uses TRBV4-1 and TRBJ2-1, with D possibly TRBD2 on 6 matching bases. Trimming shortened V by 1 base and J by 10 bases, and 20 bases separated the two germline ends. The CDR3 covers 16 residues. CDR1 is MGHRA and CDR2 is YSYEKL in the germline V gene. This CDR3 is CASSQGVRDSQREQFF. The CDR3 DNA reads TGCGCCAGCAGCCAAGGCGTCCGGGACTCCCAGAGGGAGCAGTTCTTC.

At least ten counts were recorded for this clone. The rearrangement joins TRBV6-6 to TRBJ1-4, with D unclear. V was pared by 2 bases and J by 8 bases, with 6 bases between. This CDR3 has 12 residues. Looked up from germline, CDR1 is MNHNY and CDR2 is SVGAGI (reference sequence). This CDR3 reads CASSYPPEKLFF. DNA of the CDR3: TGTGCCAGCAGTTACCCCCCGGAAAAACTGTTTTTT.

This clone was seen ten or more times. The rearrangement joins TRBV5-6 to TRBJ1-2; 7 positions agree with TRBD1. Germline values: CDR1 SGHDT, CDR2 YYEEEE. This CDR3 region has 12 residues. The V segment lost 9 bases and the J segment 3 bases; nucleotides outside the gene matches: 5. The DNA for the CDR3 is TGTGCCACACACAGGGGCCACTATGGCTACACCTTC. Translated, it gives CATHRGHYGYTF.

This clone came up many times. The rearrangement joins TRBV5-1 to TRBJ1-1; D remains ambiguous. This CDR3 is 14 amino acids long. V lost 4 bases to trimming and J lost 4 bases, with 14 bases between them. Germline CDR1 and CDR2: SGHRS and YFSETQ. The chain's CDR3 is CASSPAPLGTEAFF. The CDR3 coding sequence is TGCGCCAGCAGCCCCGCCCCACTCGGCACTGAAGCTTTCTTT. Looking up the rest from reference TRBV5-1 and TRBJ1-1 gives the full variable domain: KAGVTQTPRYLIKTRGQQVTLSCSPISGHRSVSWYQQTPGQGLQFLFEYFSETQRNKGNFPGRFSGRQFSNSRSEMNVSTLELGDSALYLCASSPAPLGTEAFFGQGTRLTVV.

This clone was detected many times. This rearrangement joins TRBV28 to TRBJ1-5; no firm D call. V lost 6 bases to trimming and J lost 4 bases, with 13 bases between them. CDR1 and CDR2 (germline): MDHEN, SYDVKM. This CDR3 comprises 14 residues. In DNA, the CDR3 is TGTGCCAGCAGCGTAAGGAGGTGGAATCAGCCCCAGCATTTT. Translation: CASSVRRWNQPQHF.

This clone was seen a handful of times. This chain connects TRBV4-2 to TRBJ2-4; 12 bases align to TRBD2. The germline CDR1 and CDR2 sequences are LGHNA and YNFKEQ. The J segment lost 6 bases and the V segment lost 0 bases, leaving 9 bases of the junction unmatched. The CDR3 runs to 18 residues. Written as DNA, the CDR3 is TGTGCCAGCAGCCAAGATTGGGCTAGCGGGGGGGGTCTAAACATTCAGTACTTC. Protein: CASSQDWASGGGLNIQYF.

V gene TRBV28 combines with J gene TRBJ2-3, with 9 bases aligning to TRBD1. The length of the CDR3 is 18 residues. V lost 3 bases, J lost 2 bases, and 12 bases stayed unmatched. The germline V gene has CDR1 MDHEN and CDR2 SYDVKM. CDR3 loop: CASSLDCQGTGFTDTQYF. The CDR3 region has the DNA TGTGCCAGCAGTTTGGATTGCCAAGGGACAGGGTTCACAGATACGCAGTATTTT.

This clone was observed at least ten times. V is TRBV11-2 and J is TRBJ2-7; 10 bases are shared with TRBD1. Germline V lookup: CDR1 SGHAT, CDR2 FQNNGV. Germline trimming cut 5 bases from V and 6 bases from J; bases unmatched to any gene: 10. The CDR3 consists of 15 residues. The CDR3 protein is CASSATRDRGREQYF. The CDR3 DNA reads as TGTGCCAGCAGCGCAACCCGGGACAGGGGTCGCGAGCAGTACTTC.

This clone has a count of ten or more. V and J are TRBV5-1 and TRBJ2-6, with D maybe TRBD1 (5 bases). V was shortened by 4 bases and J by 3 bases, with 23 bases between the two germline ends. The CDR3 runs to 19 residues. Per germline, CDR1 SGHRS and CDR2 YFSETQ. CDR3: CASSGRWQGPSSGANVLTF. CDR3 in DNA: TGCGCCAGCAGCGGCCGGTGGCAGGGCCCCAGTAGTGGGGCCAACGTCCTGACTTTC.

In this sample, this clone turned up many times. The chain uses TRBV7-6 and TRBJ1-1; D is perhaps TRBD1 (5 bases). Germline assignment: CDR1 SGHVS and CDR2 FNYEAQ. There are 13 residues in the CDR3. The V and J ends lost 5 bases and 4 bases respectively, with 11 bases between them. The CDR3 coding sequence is TGTGCCAGCAGCCGCGGGAGGGGCACTGAAGCTTTCTTT. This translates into CASSRGRGTEAFF.

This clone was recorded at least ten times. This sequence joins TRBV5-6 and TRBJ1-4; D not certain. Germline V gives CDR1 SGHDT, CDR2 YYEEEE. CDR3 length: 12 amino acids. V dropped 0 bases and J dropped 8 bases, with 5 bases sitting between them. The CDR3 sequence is CASSLGQEKLFF. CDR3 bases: TGTGCCAGCAGCTTGGGACAAGAAAAACTGTTTTTT.

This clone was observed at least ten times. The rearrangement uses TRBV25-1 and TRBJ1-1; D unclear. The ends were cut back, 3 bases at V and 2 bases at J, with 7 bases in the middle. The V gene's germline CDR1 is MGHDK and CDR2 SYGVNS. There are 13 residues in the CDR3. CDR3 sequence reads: CASSDRLNTEAFF. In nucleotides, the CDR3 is TGTGCCAGCAGTGACAGGCTCAACACTGAAGCTTTCTTT.

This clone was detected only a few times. CDR3 amino acids: CASSPGLGQGRTNYGYTF. CDR3 coding DNA: TGTGCCAGCTCACCGGGCTTAGGACAGGGAAGAACCAACTATGGCTACACCTTC. This sequence joins TRBV18 and TRBJ1-2; 8 bases are a match to TRBD1. Germline trimming cut 3 bases from V and 2 bases from J; bases unmatched to any gene: 14. The CDR3 sequence is 18 residues long. Looked up from germline, CDR1 is KGHSH and CDR2 is LQKENI.

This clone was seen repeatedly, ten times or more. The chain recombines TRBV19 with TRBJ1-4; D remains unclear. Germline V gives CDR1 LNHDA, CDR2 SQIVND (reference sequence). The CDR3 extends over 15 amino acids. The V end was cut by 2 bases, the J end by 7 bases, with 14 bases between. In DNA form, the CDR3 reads TGTGCCAGTAGTATAAGCCCAATCTCGGGTGAAAAACTGTTTTTT. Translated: CASSISPISGEKLFF.

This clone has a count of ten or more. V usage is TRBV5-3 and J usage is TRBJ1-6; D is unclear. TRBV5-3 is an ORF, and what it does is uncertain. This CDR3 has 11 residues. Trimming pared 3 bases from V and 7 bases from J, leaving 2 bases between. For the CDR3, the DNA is TGTGCCAGAAGCTCGAATTCACCCCTCCACTTT. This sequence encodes CARSSNSPLHF.

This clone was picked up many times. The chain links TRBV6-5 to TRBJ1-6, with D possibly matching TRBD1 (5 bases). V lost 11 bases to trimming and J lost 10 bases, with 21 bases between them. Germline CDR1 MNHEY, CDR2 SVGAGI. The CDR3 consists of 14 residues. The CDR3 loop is CACRDYSQLSPLHF. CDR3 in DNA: TGTGCCTGTCGGGACTATTCCCAATTGTCACCCCTCCACTTT.

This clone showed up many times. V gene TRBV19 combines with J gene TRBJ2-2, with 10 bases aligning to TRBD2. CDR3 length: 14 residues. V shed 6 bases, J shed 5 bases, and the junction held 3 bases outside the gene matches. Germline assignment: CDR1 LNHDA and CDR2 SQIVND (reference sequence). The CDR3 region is CASRSSGGTGELFF. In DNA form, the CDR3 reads TGTGCCAGTAGGTCTAGCGGGGGTACCGGGGAGCTGTTTTTT.

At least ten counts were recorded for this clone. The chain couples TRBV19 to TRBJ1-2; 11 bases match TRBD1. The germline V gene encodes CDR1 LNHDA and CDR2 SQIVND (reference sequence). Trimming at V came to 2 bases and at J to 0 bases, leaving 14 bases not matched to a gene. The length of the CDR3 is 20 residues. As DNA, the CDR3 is TGTGCCAGTAGTATATTCGGACAGGGGGCTTTCGATTTAACTAACTATGGCTACACCTTC. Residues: CASSIFGQGAFDLTNYGYTF.

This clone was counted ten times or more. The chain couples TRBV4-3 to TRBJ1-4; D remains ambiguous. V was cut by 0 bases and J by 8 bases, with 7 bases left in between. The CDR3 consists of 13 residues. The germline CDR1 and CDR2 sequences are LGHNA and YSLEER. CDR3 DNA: TGCGCCAGCAGCCAAGATAGAGGCGAAAAACTGTTTTTT. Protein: CASSQDRGEKLFF.

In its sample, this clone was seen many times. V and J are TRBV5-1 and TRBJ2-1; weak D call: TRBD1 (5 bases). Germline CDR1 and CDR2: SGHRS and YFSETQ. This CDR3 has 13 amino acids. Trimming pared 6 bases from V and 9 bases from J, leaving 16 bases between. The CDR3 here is CASKPARESEQFF. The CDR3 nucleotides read TGCGCCAGCAAACCCGCCAGGGAAAGTGAGCAGTTCTTC.

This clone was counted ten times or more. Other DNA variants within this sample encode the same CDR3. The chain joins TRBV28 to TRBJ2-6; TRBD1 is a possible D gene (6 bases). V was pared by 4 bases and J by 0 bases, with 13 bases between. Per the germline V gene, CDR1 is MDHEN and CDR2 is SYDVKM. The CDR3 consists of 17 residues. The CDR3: CASSWADSPSGANVLTF. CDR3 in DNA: TGTGCCAGCAGTTGGGCGGACAGTCCCTCTGGGGCCAACGTCCTGACTTTC.

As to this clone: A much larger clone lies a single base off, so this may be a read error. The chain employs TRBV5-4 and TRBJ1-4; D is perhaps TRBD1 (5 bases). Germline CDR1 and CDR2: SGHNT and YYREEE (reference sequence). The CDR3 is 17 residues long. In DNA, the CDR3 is TGTGCCAGCAGCTTCGACCCCCCGGGGGTCTCAGATGAAAAACTGCTTTTT. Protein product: CASSFDPPGVSDEKLLF.

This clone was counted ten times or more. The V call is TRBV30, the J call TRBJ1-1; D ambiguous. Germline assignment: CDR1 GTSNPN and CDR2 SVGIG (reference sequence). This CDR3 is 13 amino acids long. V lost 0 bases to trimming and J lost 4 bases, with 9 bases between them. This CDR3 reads CAWSVSASTEAFF. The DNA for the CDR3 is TGTGCCTGGAGTGTCAGTGCCAGCACTGAAGCTTTCTTT.